The entry below gives a single T cell receptor (beta chain) sequence along with its context. Trimming left V 0 bases short and J 1 base short, with 10 bases between. The CDR3 runs 15 residues. CDR1 is SGHRS and CDR2 is YFSETQ in the germline V gene. This entry belongs to a study of blood T cell repertoires in COVID-19. Study information: COVID-19 samples from acute and convalescent phases originated in the United States, Italy and Spain.

Profiled with immunoSEQ multiplex PCR; TCRdb holds only in-frame clones, not every one. The data show under 300,000 clones, 80% to 95% seen once. Sequencing input: peripheral blood. This clonotype was sampled from a man aged 30-40 years with COVID-19, enrolled during active disease. This chain links TRBV5-1 with TRBJ1-1; D may be TRBD1 (5 bases). This CDR3 is CASSLAGVGNTEAFF. As DNA, the CDR3 is TGCGCCAGCAGCTTGGCGGGGGTGGGGAACACTGAAGCTTTCTTT.